The 16 T cell receptor beta chains given below trace back to one sample, sequenced in a study of blood T cell repertoires in COVID-19 (dated by TCRdb to the early 2020s). Libraries were made using the immunoSEQ multiplex PCR assay. Held by TCRdb, this immuneACCESS table contains in-frame sequences only and omits some clones. Under half of the omission traces to an unresolved V gene where checked; the cause of the rest is unknown. Recorded for this sample are about 130,000 clones; around 89% of them occurred a single time. Less than 20% of the sample is in the top ten clones. The sample comprised peripheral blood. These receptors were obtained from a man in his fifties with active or convalescent COVID-19.

The J gene is TRBJ1-5, the V gene TRBV23-1; D is undetermined. TRBV23-1 is an ORF; its function is uncertain. The CDR3 is made up of 14 amino acids. V was shortened by 2 bases and J by 4 bases, with 9 bases between the two germline ends. The CDR3 region has the DNA TGCGCCAGCAGTCAAACGGCGGGGAATCAGCCCCAGCATTTT. Amino acids: CASSQTAGNQPQHF.

This clone was picked up one time. The chain recombines TRBV2 with TRBJ2-7; TRBD2 is a possible D gene (6 bases). The V and J ends lost 4 bases and 2 bases respectively, with 15 bases between them. The CDR3 totals 15 residues. Germline loops: CDR1 SNHLY, CDR2 FYNNEI. CDR3 sequence: CASSVRGLAPYEQYF. The CDR3 DNA sequence: TGTGCCAGCAGTGTAAGGGGACTTGCCCCCTACGAGCAGTACTTC.

This rearrangement joins TRBV18 to TRBJ1-1; 10 bases fit TRBD1. Losses at the gene ends were 4 bases for V and 5 bases for J; bases not matched to a gene: 7. Looked up from germline, CDR1 is KGHSH and CDR2 is LQKENI. This CDR3 spans 15 amino acids. CDR3 coding DNA: TGTGCCAGCTCACTAGACAGGGGGCGTATAACTGAAGCTTTCTTT. Translated, it gives CASSLDRGRITEAFF.

This rearrangement joins TRBV5-1 to TRBJ2-3, with TRBD1 as a possible D gene (5 bases). The CDR3 has 14 amino acids. Germline V lookup: CDR1 SGHRS, CDR2 YFSETQ. V gave up 1 base and J gave up 3 bases, with 9 bases separating them. In DNA, the CDR3 is TGCGCCAGCAGCTTGTCAGGGATGACAGATACGCAGTATTTT. Translation: CASSLSGMTDTQYF.

The V and J genes are TRBV30 and TRBJ1-6; possible D gene TRBD1, 6 bases. V was pared by 3 bases and J by 10 bases, with 13 bases between. Germline V gene data show CDR1 as GTSNPN and CDR2 as SVGIG (reference sequence). This CDR3 is built from 13 residues. The CDR3 DNA follows: TGTGCCTGGAGCGGTCGGGGACAATCACCCCTCCACTTT. Protein product: CAWSGRGQSPLHF.

The chain employs TRBV19 and TRBJ2-6; 7 bases fit TRBD1. J gave up 1 base and V 4 bases, and 4 bases lay outside the gene matches. Germline V gene lookup returns CDR1 LNHDA and CDR2 SQIVND (reference sequence). The CDR3 loop spans 16 amino acids. For the CDR3, the DNA is TGTGCCAGTAGTACAAGACAGGGATCTGGGGCCAACGTCCTGACTTTC. Amino acids: CASSTRQGSGANVLTF.

The J gene is TRBJ2-1, the V gene TRBV7-2; 13 bases agree with TRBD2. V gave up 8 bases and J gave up 4 bases; unmatched junction bases: 2. From germline, CDR1 is SGHTA and CDR2 FQGNSA. This CDR3 has 14 residues. The CDR3 here is CASELAGGYNEQFF. The CDR3 DNA reads TGTGCCAGCGAACTAGCGGGGGGGTACAATGAGCAGTTCTTC. The variable domain in full, completed from reference TRBV7-2 and TRBJ2-1, reads GAGVSQSPSNKVTEKGKDVELRCDPISGHTALYWYRQSLGQGLEFLIYFQGNSAPDKSGLPSDRFSAERTGGSVSTLTIQRTQQEDSAVYLCASELAGGYNEQFFGPGTRLTVL.

The V call is TRBV2, the J call TRBJ2-1; D perhaps matches TRBD2 (5 bases). The CDR3 totals 13 residues. Trimming took 4 bases from V and 7 from J, leaving 11 bases between them. Germline values: CDR1 SNHLY, CDR2 FYNNEI. This CDR3 is CASSVDGVNEQFF. The CDR3 nucleotides are TGTGCCAGCAGTGTGGACGGGGTGAATGAGCAGTTCTTC.

This sequence joins TRBV11-2 and TRBJ2-2; perhaps TRBD2 as D (5 bases). Germline CDR1 is SGHAT and CDR2 is FQNNGV. This CDR3 spans 17 amino acids. V dropped 4 bases and J dropped 5 bases, with 20 bases sitting between them. The CDR3 DNA reads as TGTGCCAGCAGCTCATGGAGGCAGAGTCTAAGAACCGGGGAGCTGTTTTTT. Translation gives CASSSWRQSLRTGELFF.

Notes on this clone: One end of the junction is discordant with germline, which a read error may explain. The chain employs TRBV2 and TRBJ1-6; tentatively, D is TRBD1 (5 bases). The CDR3 sequence is 14 residues long. In germline, CDR1 is SNHLY, CDR2 FYNNEI. The CDR3 reads CASRRDSDNSPLHF. CDR3 nucleotide sequence: TGTGCCAGCAGGAGGGACTCCGATAATTCACCCCTCCACTTT.

V is TRBV19 and J is TRBJ2-2; TRBD1 aligns across 7 bases. There are 13 residues in the CDR3. Trimming removed 5 bases from V and 4 bases from J; junction bases left unmatched: 1. CDR1 is LNHDA and CDR2 is SQIVND in the germline V gene (reference sequence). CDR3 sequence reads: CASSWTGTGELFF. CDR3 nucleotides: TGTGCCAGTAGTTGGACAGGCACCGGGGAGCTGTTTTTT.

The V gene is TRBV7-8, the J gene TRBJ1-5; a weak D match, TRBD1 (6 bases). The CDR3 is made up of 14 amino acids. Germline assignment: CDR1 SGHVS and CDR2 FQNEAQ. V gave up 5 bases and J gave up 9 bases, with 17 bases separating them. CDR3 in amino acids: CASSLRDNARPQHF. The CDR3 nucleotides are TGTGCCAGCAGCCTAAGGGACAACGCTAGGCCCCAGCATTTT.

In its sample, this clone was seen a few times. The rearrangement joins TRBV14 to TRBJ1-1; no reliable D call. CDR1 is SGHDN, CDR2 FVKESK, per germline. This CDR3 comprises 13 residues. V was trimmed by 4 bases and J by 10 bases, leaving 16 bases between them. The chain's CDR3 is CASSRLSEGGAFF. The CDR3, as DNA: TGTGCCAGCAGCCGACTATCAGAGGGTGGAGCTTTCTTT.

V and J are TRBV19 and TRBJ1-1, with D unresolved. V gave up 5 bases and J gave up 1 base, with 8 bases separating them. The CDR3 has 13 amino acids. Germline CDR1 and CDR2: LNHDA and SQIVND (reference sequence). The CDR3 region is CASSAAENTEAFF. CDR3 DNA sequence: TGTGCCAGTAGTGCCGCAGAGAACACTGAAGCTTTCTTT.

This rearrangement joins TRBV7-2 to TRBJ2-3, with 12 bases fitting TRBD2. This CDR3 is 17 amino acids long. Trimming cost V 1 base and J 5 bases; bases outside gene matches: 7. The germline CDR1 and CDR2 sequences are SGHTA and FQGNSA. In nucleotides, the CDR3 is TGTGCCAGCAGCTTAGGTGCTAGCGGGGGGGCCGTAGATACGCAGTATTTT. This gives the protein CASSLGASGGAVDTQYF.

J is TRBJ2-7 and V is TRBV2; 10 bases match TRBD2. The CDR3 length is 15 residues. CDR1 and CDR2 from the germline V gene are SNHLY and FYNNEI. The V gene end was trimmed by 3 bases and the J gene end by 3 bases; junction bases not matched to a gene: 5. The CDR3, as DNA: TGTGCCAGCAGTGAGTCTAGCGGGAGTTTCTACGAGCAGTACTTC. Translation gives CASSESSGSFYEQYF.